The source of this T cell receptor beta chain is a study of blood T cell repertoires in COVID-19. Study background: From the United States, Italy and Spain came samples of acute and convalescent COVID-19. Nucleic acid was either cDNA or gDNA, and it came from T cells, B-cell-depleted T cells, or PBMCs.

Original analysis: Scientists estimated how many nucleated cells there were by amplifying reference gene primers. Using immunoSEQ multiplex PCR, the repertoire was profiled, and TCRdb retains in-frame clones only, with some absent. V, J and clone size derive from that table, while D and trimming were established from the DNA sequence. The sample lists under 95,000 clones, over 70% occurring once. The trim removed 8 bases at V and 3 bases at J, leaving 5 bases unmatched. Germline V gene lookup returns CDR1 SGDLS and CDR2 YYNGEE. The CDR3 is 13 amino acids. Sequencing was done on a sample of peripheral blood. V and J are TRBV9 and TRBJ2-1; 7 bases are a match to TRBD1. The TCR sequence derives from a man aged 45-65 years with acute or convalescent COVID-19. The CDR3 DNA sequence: TGTGCCAGTGGGTCAGGGGGCTACAATGAGCAGTTCTTC. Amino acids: CASGSGGYNEQFF.